Below are 30 T cell receptor beta chains sequenced from a single sample in a study of OX40 agonist ivuxolimab in advanced cancers. TCRdb's table, derived via immunoSEQ multiplex PCR, lists solely in-frame clones and lacks some. The repertoire holds around 45,000 clones, with 70% to 80% as singletons. Sequencing used CD4+ or CD8+ T cells sorted from blood, obtained in a trial of the OX40 agonist ivuxolimab. These receptors were collected from an adult with an advanced solid tumor such as melanoma, head and neck, liver or kidney cancer.

The V gene is TRBV28, the J gene TRBJ1-1; a weak D match, TRBD1 (5 bases). Germline-derived CDR1 and CDR2 are MDHEN and SYDVKM. Trimming took off 5 bases at V and 0 bases at J, with 10 bases between the two ends. This CDR3 spans 14 amino acids. DNA for the CDR3: TGTGCCAGCAGTCCGCGACAGTTGAACACTGAAGCTTTCTTT. Amino acids: CASSPRQLNTEAFF. The full variable domain, completed using reference TRBV28 and TRBJ1-1, is DVKVTQSSRYLVKRTGEKVFLECVQDMDHENMFWYRQDPGLGLRLIYFSYDVKMKEKGDIPEGYSVSREKKERFSLILESASTNQTSMYLCASSPRQLNTEAFFGQGTRLTVV.

The chain joins TRBV11-2 to TRBJ2-2; D call uncertain. The germline gives CDR1 SGHAT, CDR2 FQNNGV. This CDR3 is built from 11 residues. With 6 bases removed from V and 3 bases from J, the gap between germline ends came to 2 bases. The CDR3 nucleotides are TGTGCCAGCAGGTACACCGGGGAGCTGTTTTTT. As protein: CASRYTGELFF.

The chain links TRBV5-8 to TRBJ1-3, with 7 positions matching TRBD1. The CDR3 loop spans 16 amino acids. Trimming at V came to 0 bases and at J to 0 bases, leaving 3 bases not matched to a gene. Germline CDR1 and CDR2: SGHTS and YDEGEE. CDR3 bases: TGTGCCAGCAGCTTGGGGACAGGATCCTCTGGAAACACCATATATTTT. Amino acid sequence: CASSLGTGSSGNTIYF.

V and J are TRBV11-2 and TRBJ2-5, with a weak D call TRBD1 (6 bases). CDR3 size: 15 residues. Trimming left V 0 bases short and J 4 bases short, with 12 bases between. Germline V gene data show CDR1 as SGHAT and CDR2 as FQNNGV. CDR3 region: CASSLEGTPRETQYF. CDR3 coding DNA: TGTGCCAGCAGCTTAGAGGGGACACCGCGAGAGACCCAGTACTTC. Full variable domain (remainder filled in from reference TRBV11-2 and TRBJ2-5): EAGVAQSPRYKIIEKRQSVAFWCNPISGHATLYWYQQILGQGPKLLIQFQNNGVVDDSQLPKDRFSAERLKGVDSTLKIQPAKLEDSAVYLCASSLEGTPRETQYFGPGTRLLVL.

The rearrangement uses TRBV27 and TRBJ2-5; maybe TRBD2 (6 bases). The CDR3 is made up of 15 amino acids. Germline V lookup: CDR1 MNHEY, CDR2 SMNVEV (reference sequence). V shed 1 base and J shed 2 bases, with 11 bases lying between them. The CDR3 is CASSLYAGTQETQYF. CDR3 nucleotides: TGTGCCAGCAGTTTATATGCGGGGACTCAAGAGACCCAGTACTTC.

The chain employs TRBV30 and TRBJ1-1; D is unresolved. The V gene's germline CDR1 is GTSNPN and CDR2 SVGIG (reference sequence). CDR3 length equals 15 residues. V dropped 2 bases and J dropped 0 bases, with 13 bases sitting between them. CDR3 DNA sequence: TGTGCCTGGAGTCGCGAGCTTTCCATGAACACTGAAGCTTTCTTT. This gives the protein CAWSRELSMNTEAFF. The whole variable domain, filled in from reference TRBV30 and TRBJ1-1, reads SQTIHQWPATLVQPVGSPLSLECTVEGTSNPNLYWYRQAAGRGLQLLFYSVGIGQISSEVPQNLSASRPQDRQFILSSKKLLLSDSGFYLCAWSRELSMNTEAFFGQGTRLTVV.

This clone was seen a handful of times. The rearrangement uses TRBV29-1 and TRBJ2-5; D may be TRBD1 or TRBD2 (5 bases each). Germline V lookup: CDR1 SQVTM, CDR2 ANQGSEA. Deletions cut 1 base from V and 3 bases from J, with 12 bases between. This CDR3 is 14 amino acids long. The CDR3 sequence is CSVEGGAAKETQYF. CDR3 nucleotide sequence: TGCAGCGTTGAAGGAGGGGCGGCGAAAGAGACCCAGTACTTC.

The V and J genes are TRBV19 and TRBJ1-4, with 11 nucleotides matching TRBD1. The CDR3 runs 16 residues. V gave up 7 bases and J gave up 7 bases; unmatched junction bases: 11. The germline V gene encodes CDR1 LNHDA and CDR2 SQIVND (reference sequence). The CDR3 sequence is CASNPLGTGGSEKLFF. The CDR3 DNA reads TGTGCCAGTAACCCACTCGGGACAGGGGGTAGTGAAAAACTGTTTTTT.

This chain links TRBV15 with TRBJ2-5; 11 bases agree with TRBD2. The germline V gene has CDR1 LNHNV and CDR2 YYDKDF (reference sequence). Unmatched junction bases numbered 17, after V lost 3 bases and J lost 5 bases. The CDR3 runs 19 residues. In DNA, the CDR3 is TGTGCCACCAGCAGGAAGGCCGGGACTAGCGGTCCAAGTACGGAGACCCAGTACTTC. Translated: CATSRKAGTSGPSTETQYF.

The chain joins TRBV2 to TRBJ2-4; 9 nucleotides align to TRBD1. The CDR3 sequence is 17 residues long. The germline CDR1 and CDR2 sequences are SNHLY and FYNNEI. The ends lost 4 bases at V and 2 bases at J; junction bases unmatched: 9. This CDR3 is CASSVRRDRETKNIQYF. For the CDR3, the DNA is TGTGCCAGCAGTGTCAGGCGGGACAGGGAGACCAAAAACATTCAGTACTTC.

This chain joins TRBV9 and TRBJ2-7; D gene unclear. The CDR3 is made up of 15 amino acids. Germline CDR1 is SGDLS and CDR2 is YYNGEE. The V and J ends lost 1 base and 6 bases respectively, with 17 bases between them. This CDR3 is CASSVTNVAGGEQYF. CDR3 coding DNA: TGTGCCAGCAGCGTAACTAACGTAGCAGGTGGCGAGCAGTACTTC.

As to this clone: A read error may produce the germline difference seen at one junction end. CDR3 region: CASSLWTGGKGTF. DNA of the CDR3: TGTGCCAGCAGCTTGTGGACAGGGGGCAAGGGGACCTTC. V and J are TRBV5-1 and TRBJ1-2; 11 bases line up with TRBD1. The length of the CDR3 is 13 residues. The V gene's germline CDR1 is SGHRS and CDR2 YFSETQ.

The chain couples TRBV10-3 to TRBJ1-1; D might be TRBD1 (6 bases). The germline V gene encodes CDR1 ENHRY and CDR2 SYGVKD. The CDR3 spans 14 residues. V gave up 10 bases and J gave up 0 bases, with 15 bases separating them. CDR3 DNA sequence: TGTGCCACCCTCCCGGGACAAATGAACACTGAAGCTTTCTTT. It is translated as CATLPGQMNTEAFF.

The rearrangement uses TRBV5-4 and TRBJ2-6; D assignment may be TRBD1 or TRBD2 (5 bases each). The germline gives CDR1 SGHNT, CDR2 YYREEE (reference sequence). The CDR3 extends over 16 amino acids. V lost 5 bases and J lost 2, with 14 bases in between. The CDR3 loop is CASRDGTRTGANVLTF. The CDR3 DNA reads as TGTGCCAGCAGGGACGGGACCCGAACTGGGGCCAACGTCCTGACTTTC.

The chain is built from TRBV5-4 and TRBJ2-5; D may correspond to TRBD1 or TRBD2 (7 bases each). CDR1 and CDR2 from the germline V gene are SGHNT and YYREEE (reference sequence). With 4 bases removed from V and 5 bases from J, the gap between germline ends came to 15 bases. The CDR3 covers 14 residues. The CDR3 sequence: CASSKTQGGETQYF. The CDR3 DNA reads as TGTGCCAGCAGCAAGACTCAGGGGGGGGAGACCCAGTACTTC.

The V gene is TRBV7-9, the J gene TRBJ1-2; D may be TRBD1 (6 bases). V was shortened by 4 bases and J by 2 bases, with 17 bases between the two germline ends. Germline V lookup: CDR1 SEHNR, CDR2 FQNEAQ (reference sequence). This CDR3 is 16 amino acids long. CDR3 residues: CASSSRLGGVNYGYTF. CDR3 nucleotides: TGTGCCAGCAGCTCCCGGCTCGGGGGCGTGAACTATGGCTACACCTTC.

This chain connects TRBV5-1 to TRBJ2-3, with 9 bases that match TRBD2. V trimming: 3 bases; J trimming: 1 base; junction bases outside the gene matches: 9. CDR3 length: 17 residues. Germline assignment: CDR1 SGHRS and CDR2 YFSETQ. Here the CDR3 reads CASSSTTSGYRTDTQYF. CDR3 bases: TGCGCCAGCAGCTCAACGACTAGCGGATACCGCACAGATACGCAGTATTTT. Using reference TRBV5-1 and TRBJ2-3 for the parts outside the CDR3, the full variable domain is KAGVTQTPRYLIKTRGQQVTLSCSPISGHRSVSWYQQTPGQGLQFLFEYFSETQRNKGNFPGRFSGRQFSNSRSEMNVSTLELGDSALYLCASSSTTSGYRTDTQYFGPGTRLTVL.

This sequence joins TRBV6-6 and TRBJ2-3; no firm D call. Germline-derived CDR1 and CDR2 are MNHNY and SVGAGI (reference sequence). V was trimmed by 5 bases and J by 0 bases, leaving 12 bases between them. The CDR3 sequence is 15 residues long. CDR3 coding DNA: TGTGCCAGCAGTCACTTTAGATCTAGCACAGATACGCAGTATTTT. This gives the protein CASSHFRSSTDTQYF.

The chain couples TRBV7-3 to TRBJ2-7; TRBD2 aligns across 7 bases. Germline lookup yields CDR1 SGHTA and CDR2 FQGTGA. J was trimmed by 1 base and V by 6 bases; bases with no gene match: 6. The CDR3 totals 14 residues. CDR3 DNA sequence: TGTGCCAGCAGAATGCCGGGAGGTTCCTACGAGCAGTACTTC. It yields the protein CASRMPGGSYEQYF.

The chain is built from TRBV19 and TRBJ2-3; D gene uncertain. V lost 5 bases and J lost 6, with 9 bases in between. The CDR3 sequence is 12 residues long. Germline CDR1 reads LNHDA; CDR2 reads SQIVND (reference sequence). The CDR3 sequence: CASSDYYDTQYF. In DNA, the CDR3 is TGTGCCAGTAGTGATTACTATGATACGCAGTATTTT.

Comments on this clone: The sample carries other DNA sequences with the same CDR3. This CDR3 reads CASTQGGGGGYTF. DNA of the CDR3: TGTGCCAGCACCCAGGGTGGGGGTGGGGGCTACACCTTC. The chain is built from TRBV6-5 and TRBJ1-2; TRBD1 might be the D (5 bases). This CDR3 contains 13 residues. The germline V gene has CDR1 MNHEY and CDR2 SVGAGI. Trimming stripped 7 bases from V and 8 bases from J, with 17 bases between.

This clone has more than one count but fewer than ten. The chain recombines TRBV30 with TRBJ1-2, with TRBD1 matching over 8 bases. V gave up 3 bases and J gave up 4 bases; unmatched junction bases: 7. The CDR3 sequence is 14 residues long. In germline, CDR1 is GTSNPN, CDR2 SVGIG (reference sequence). For the CDR3, the DNA is TGTGCCTGGAGGGCGACAGGGGCGCGCTATGGCTACACCTTC. This sequence encodes CAWRATGARYGYTF.

The CDR3 here is CASSSILAGEQFF. The CDR3 DNA sequence: TGTGCCAGCAGTTCCATCCTGGCCGGGGAGCAGTTCTTC. The rearrangement joins TRBV28 to TRBJ2-1; D is undetermined. Germline V gene sequence: CDR1 MDHEN, CDR2 SYDVKM. The CDR3 runs to 13 residues. The germline V and J ends were trimmed by 4 bases and 10 bases, with 14 bases remaining between them. Based on the CDR3 plus reference TRBV28 and TRBJ2-1, the full variable domain is DVKVTQSSRYLVKRTGEKVFLECVQDMDHENMFWYRQDPGLGLRLIYFSYDVKMKEKGDIPEGYSVSREKKERFSLILESASTNQTSMYLCASSSILAGEQFFGPGTRLTVL.

The chain uses TRBV28 and TRBJ2-1; no definite D call. The CDR3 has 14 residues. Trimming took 3 bases from V and 5 from J, leaving 11 bases between them. Per germline, CDR1 MDHEN and CDR2 SYDVKM. Written as DNA, the CDR3 is TGTGCCAGCAGTTTGATCCGGCAGAACAATGAGCAGTTCTTC. Translating it yields CASSLIRQNNEQFF.

The genes are TRBV11-1 and TRBJ2-2; D is possibly TRBD1 (5 bases). This CDR3 spans 16 amino acids. V lost 4 bases and J lost 0, with 12 bases in between. Germline V gene data show CDR1 as SGHAT and CDR2 as FQDESV (reference sequence). The CDR3 sequence is CASSSKTDTNTGELFF. The CDR3, as DNA: TGTGCCAGCAGCTCCAAGACAGATACGAACACCGGGGAGCTGTTTTTT.

The CDR3 here is CAWSTGPRSEQFF. The CDR3, as DNA: TGTGCCTGGAGTACCGGGCCCCGGTCTGAGCAGTTCTTC. The J gene is TRBJ2-1, the V gene TRBV30; D remains unclear. The CDR3 loop spans 13 amino acids. Trimming took off 2 bases at V and 9 bases at J, with 14 bases between the two ends. Germline assignment: CDR1 GTSNPN and CDR2 SVGIG (reference sequence).

The chain combines TRBV14 with TRBJ1-6; D gene ambiguous. There are 15 residues in the CDR3. Looked up from germline, CDR1 is SGHDN and CDR2 is FVKESK. Trimming left V 1 base short and J 9 bases short, with 13 bases between. The CDR3 coding sequence is TGTGCCAGCAGCCAAGGTCAGGCAATGGGTTCACCCCTCCACTTT. This gives the protein CASSQGQAMGSPLHF.

This clone was seen only a few times. The V call is TRBV25-1, the J call TRBJ1-6; a weak D match, TRBD1 (6 bases). In germline, CDR1 is MGHDK, CDR2 SYGVNS. V lost 5 bases, J lost 11 bases, and 22 bases lay in between. This CDR3 contains 16 residues. CDR3 loop: CASSHRAWGRNPPLHF. The DNA of the CDR3 is TGTGCCAGCAGTCATCGAGCGTGGGGGCGAAATCCACCCCTCCACTTT. The full variable domain, with the rest looked up from reference TRBV25-1 and TRBJ1-6, is EADIYQTPRYLVIGTGKKITLECSQTMGHDKMYWYQQDPGMELHLIHYSYGVNSTEKGDLSSESTVSRIRTEHFPLTLESARPSHTSQYLCASSHRAWGRNPPLHFGNGTRLTVT.

The chain is built from TRBV28 and TRBJ2-3; no definite D call. V was trimmed by 5 bases and J by 2 bases, leaving 5 bases between them. Per the germline V gene, CDR1 is MDHEN and CDR2 is SYDVKM. The CDR3 is 12 residues long. This CDR3 is CASSLYTDTQYF. In DNA form, the CDR3 reads TGTGCCAGCAGTCTTTACACAGATACGCAGTATTTT. The full variable domain, completed using reference TRBV28 and TRBJ2-3, is DVKVTQSSRYLVKRTGEKVFLECVQDMDHENMFWYRQDPGLGLRLIYFSYDVKMKEKGDIPEGYSVSREKKERFSLILESASTNQTSMYLCASSLYTDTQYFGPGTRLTVL.

J is TRBJ1-5 and V is TRBV10-2, with 7 bases lining up with TRBD1. The CDR3 is 20 residues long. J lost 4 bases, V lost 0 bases, and 18 bases had no gene match. Per the germline V gene, CDR1 is WSHSY and CDR2 is SAAADI. CDR3 nucleotide sequence: TGCGCCAGCAGTGAGTCCTGGGACAGAATCCCGAAACGAGGAAATCAGCCCCAGCATTTT. It codes for CASSESWDRIPKRGNQPQHF.